A selection of T cell receptor beta chains follows, all from one sample in a study of tumor and adjacent non-tumor tissue in lung cancer. TCRdb itself ran the multiplex PCR reads through MiXCR, one entry per CDR3 protein. The sample includes 120,000 or so distinct CDR3 sequences, 75% to 90% of them seen just once. The sequencing sample was made of lung tumor tissue. These receptors all stem from a man between 65 and 79 years old with non-small cell lung cancer. Each CDR3 is given with its conserved first and last residue. Fields, in order: J gene, D gene, clone size, V gene, CDR3 DNA, CDR3 protein. A D gene is named only where the DNA matches it firmly. Size is omitted from some rows. Given values are once, few, many or a class for expanded clones.

J: TRBJ1-6; D: NA; size: NA; V: TRBV2; DNA: TGTGCCAGCAGTGCCTCTGGACACAAAGGGGTTGGTAATTCACCCCTCCACTTT; CDR3: CASSASGHKGVGNSPLHF
J: TRBJ2-7; D: NA; size: NA; V: TRBV6-1; DNA: TGTGCCAGCAGGGGGGACATGGCTGTCGCCTACGAGCAGTACTTC; CDR3: CASRGDMAVAYEQYF
J: TRBJ1-6; D: NA; size: many; V: TRBV7-9; DNA: TGTGCCAGCAGCTCCCAGCGGTCTCCTAATTCACCCCTCCACTTT; CDR3: CASSSQRSPNSPLHF
J: TRBJ2-1; D: TRBD2; size: NA; V: TRBV10-3; DNA: TGTACCATCGGGCGGGAGATTAATGAGCAGTTCTTC; CDR3: CTIGREINEQFF
J: TRBJ2-6; D: NA; size: NA; V: TRBV29-1; DNA: TGTAGTGTTGTGGGGGAAAAGGGGGGGCCCTCTGGGGCCAACGTCCTGACTTTC; CDR3: CSVVGEKGGPSGANVLTF
J: TRBJ2-2; D: NA; size: medium-sized; V: TRBV29-1; DNA: TGCAGCGTTGTTGACAACATCGGGGAGCTGTTTTTT; CDR3: CSVVDNIGELFF
J: TRBJ1-6; D: TRBD1; size: NA; V: TRBV12-3/TRBV12-4; DNA: TGTGCCAGTACCTCCGGGACAGGGGTCTATAATTCTCCCCTCCACTTT; CDR3: CASTSGTGVYNSPLHF
J: TRBJ2-1; D: NA; size: NA; V: TRBV6-2/TRBV6-3; DNA: TGTGCCAGCAGTTACCAAATCGGACTGGAATACAATGAACAGTTCTTC; CDR3: CASSYQIGLEYNEQFF
J: TRBJ1-2; D: TRBD1; size: NA; V: TRBV11-3; DNA: TGTGTCAGTAGCTCAACAGGGGGCCAGGTCACCTTC; CDR3: CVSSSTGGQVTF
J: TRBJ2-7; D: NA; size: many; V: TRBV5-5; DNA: TGTGCCAGCAGCTTGGTATTTGGTAGCTCTCTCACCTACGAGCAGTACTTC; CDR3: CASSLVFGSSLTYEQYF
J: TRBJ2-2; D: NA; size: NA; V: TRBV4-1; DNA: TGCGCCAGCAGCCAAGTTTCATTTTGGACGAGATCGGTCACCGGGGAGCTGTTTTTT; CDR3: CASSQVSFWTRSVTGELFF
J: TRBJ1-1; D: NA; size: NA; V: TRBV29-1; DNA: TGCAGCATTTCCACGAACACTGAAGCTTTGTTT; CDR3: CSISTNTEALF
J: TRBJ1-2; D: NA; size: hyperexpanded; V: TRBV29-1; DNA: TGCAGCGTTGTCCCCTATCAATCCTCGGGAGAAGATGGCTACACCTTC; CDR3: CSVVPYQSSGEDGYTF
J: TRBJ2-3; D: TRBD2; size: NA; V: TRBV6-5; DNA: TGTGCCAGCACATCGACTAGCGGGATAACAGATACGCAGTATTTT; CDR3: CASTSTSGITDTQYF
J: TRBJ2-1; D: NA; size: NA; V: TRBV4-2; DNA: TGTGCCAACAGCCAAATTAATCGGGGCAATGAGCAGTTCTTC; CDR3: CANSQINRGNEQFF
J: TRBJ1-5; D: NA; size: NA; V: TRBV6-1; DNA: TGTTCCAGCAGTAGAGGGGGTGGTAGCAATCAGCCCCAGCACTTT; CDR3: CSSSRGGGSNQPQHF
J: TRBJ1-3; D: TRBD1; size: NA; V: TRBV6-6; DNA: TGTGCCAACAGTTACCCAGGCAGGGGGCAATCAACCACATATTTT; CDR3: CANSYPGRGQSTTYF
J: TRBJ2-3; D: NA; size: NA; V: TRBV11-2; DNA: TGTGTCACCAGCTCCTCGTTCGGGTATAGCACAGATACGCAGTATTTT; CDR3: CVTSSSFGYSTDTQYF
J: TRBJ2-3; D: TRBD1; size: NA; V: TRBV11-2; DNA: TGTGCCAGCAGCCCGCCCCCGGGACAGCAAACGGGGGATACGCAGTATTTT; CDR3: CASSPPPGQQTGDTQYF
J: TRBJ2-7; D: TRBD2; size: once; V: TRBV12-3/TRBV12-4; DNA: TGTGCCTGTAGTTTTCGGCTAGCGGCAACGAGCTCCTACGAGCAGTACTTC; CDR3: CACSFRLAATSSYEQYF
J: TRBJ2-5; D: NA; size: NA; V: TRBV11-1; DNA: TGTGCCAGCAGCTTTGCCCAACGAGAGACCCAGTACTTC; CDR3: CASSFAQRETQYF
J: TRBJ1-1; D: NA; size: NA; V: TRBV7-8; DNA: TGTACCAGCAGTTTAACCATTGGCACTGAAGTTTTCTTT; CDR3: CTSSLTIGTEVFF
J: TRBJ2-7; D: NA; size: NA; V: TRBV11-2; DNA: TGTGCCAGCAGCTTAACAGAGGGCGCCTCCTACGAGCAGTACTTC; CDR3: CASSLTEGASYEQYF